The T cell receptor (beta chain) described here comes from a study of blood T cells in healthy people across ages. PCR was performed a second time for roughly 7 to 12 cycles using a sample-barcoded 5' primer and a J-beta primer mix. TCRdb reprocessed the 5' RACE reads with MiXCR, giving one entry per CDR3 protein. The table includes under 950,000 distinct CDR3 sequences, approximately 21% detected once. J lost 5 bases, V lost 6 bases, and 9 bases had no gene match. The germline gives CDR1 WSHSY, CDR2 SAAADI. The CDR3 sequence is 16 residues long. This clonotype was detected a few times. The chain combines TRBV10-2 with TRBJ2-2; the match to TRBD2 covers 10 bases. The receptor was isolated from an older man in good health. The sample was blood. The CDR3 region has the DNA TGCGCCAGCAGAATCAGCGGGGGGGCCGGTACCGGGGAGCTGTTTTTT. This codes for CASRISGGAGTGELFF.